This entry lists 31 T cell receptor beta chains sequenced from one sample in a study of technical replicates of blood from four donors. Profiled with immunoSEQ multiplex PCR; TCRdb holds only in-frame clones, not every one. The repertoire includes roughly 80,000 clones, around 96% of them detected once, and roughly 0.21% sits in the top ten. Sequencing used T cells isolated from PBMCs. These receptor sequences come from a human donor in good health.

The J gene is TRBJ2-7, the V gene TRBV7-2; D might be TRBD2 (7 bases). CDR1 and CDR2 from the germline V gene are SGHTA and FQGNSA. CDR3 length: 15 amino acids. Trimming took 1 base from V and 2 from J, leaving 12 bases between them. The CDR3 region has the DNA TGTGCCAGCAGCTTAGGCGGGGGCGGCGCCTACGAGCAGTACTTC. Translated: CASSLGGGGAYEQYF.

This chain uses TRBV27 with TRBJ2-7; TRBD1 agrees at 7 bases. CDR1 and CDR2 (germline): MNHEY, SMNVEV (reference sequence). The CDR3 runs 15 residues. With 3 bases clipped from V and 1 base from J, the junction kept 6 bases outside the gene matches. The CDR3 DNA follows: TGTGCCAGCAGTTTGGTCAGGGGGACATCCTACGAGCAGTACTTC. This gives the protein CASSLVRGTSYEQYF.

This sequence joins TRBV9 and TRBJ1-5; 7 nucleotides line up with TRBD1. J was trimmed by 0 bases and V by 4 bases; bases with no gene match: 10. CDR1 and CDR2 from the germline V gene are SGDLS and YYNGEE. The CDR3 is 17 residues long. CDR3 DNA: TGTGCCAGCAGCCTTACGGACAGGCCGACTAGCAATCAGCCCCAGCATTTT. It translates to CASSLTDRPTSNQPQHF.

The chain has TRBV30 and TRBJ2-4; perhaps TRBD2 as D (7 bases). The V end was cut by 2 bases, the J end by 3 bases, with 11 bases between. The CDR3 is made up of 14 amino acids. From germline, CDR1 is GTSNPN and CDR2 SVGIG (reference sequence). The CDR3 sequence is CAWSRGGVKNIQYF. CDR3 bases: TGTGCCTGGAGTAGGGGGGGCGTCAAAAACATTCAGTACTTC.

The chain links TRBV6-5 to TRBJ1-4; D gene ambiguous. Per the germline V gene, CDR1 is MNHEY and CDR2 is SVGAGI. The CDR3 is made up of 12 amino acids. Deletions cut 6 bases from V and 8 bases from J, with 10 bases between. The CDR3 region has the DNA TGTGCCAGCAGGAGCTCTGAGGAAAAACTGTTTTTT. Amino acid sequence: CASRSSEEKLFF.

The chain combines TRBV2 with TRBJ1-5; TRBD1 matches 9 bases. The trim removed 6 bases at V and 2 bases at J, leaving 8 bases unmatched. The CDR3 sequence is 16 residues long. Germline loops: CDR1 SNHLY, CDR2 FYNNEI. The DNA of the CDR3 is TGTGCCAGCAGAGACGGGACAGGGTGGGGCAATCAGCCCCAGCATTTT. This codes for CASRDGTGWGNQPQHF. The full variable domain, in which reference TRBV2 and TRBJ1-5 provide the parts outside the CDR3, is EPEVTQTPSHQVTQMGQEVILRCVPISNHLYFYWYRQILGQKVEFLVSFYNNEISEKSEIFDDQFSVERPDGSNFTLKIRSTKLEDSAMYFCASRDGTGWGNQPQHFGDGTRLSIL.

The chain uses TRBV1 and TRBJ2-7; the table names TRBD1, a call not compared with the DNA. TRBV1 is an annotated pseudogene. This CDR3 region has 13 residues. The CDR3 reads CTSSHRDSYEQYF. The DNA of the CDR3 is TGCACCAGCAGCCACAGGGACTCCTACGAGCAGTACTTC.

The J gene is TRBJ1-5, the V gene TRBV28; no definite D call. This CDR3 contains 12 residues. Germline V gene lookup returns CDR1 MDHEN and CDR2 SYDVKM. V lost 10 bases and J lost 0, with 7 bases in between. CDR3 residues: CATGDSNQPQHF. The DNA of the CDR3 is TGTGCCACCGGAGATAGCAATCAGCCCCAGCATTTT.

The chain links TRBV7-9 to TRBJ1-2; D may be TRBD1 (6 bases). The ends were cut back, 7 bases at V and 7 bases at J, with 13 bases in the middle. The CDR3 has 12 amino acids. Germline CDR1 reads SEHNR; CDR2 reads FQNEAQ (reference sequence). The CDR3 DNA reads TGTGCCAGCACGCAGGACAGCTTTGGCTACACCTTC. It codes for CASTQDSFGYTF.

The chain joins TRBV28 to TRBJ2-7, with D hard to call. Per germline, CDR1 MDHEN and CDR2 SYDVKM. Trimming shortened V by 2 bases and J by 1 base, and 9 bases separated the two germline ends. The CDR3 runs to 14 residues. Here the CDR3 reads CASSLISGSYEQYF. Here the CDR3 DNA reads TGTGCCAGCAGTTTAATCTCCGGGTCCTACGAGCAGTACTTC.

This chain uses TRBV11-1 with TRBJ2-5; TRBD2 matches at 11 bases. Germline CDR1 and CDR2: SGHAT and FQDESV (reference sequence). The CDR3 totals 19 residues. The ends lost 1 base at V and 1 base at J; junction bases unmatched: 11. CDR3 loop: CASSLGGSSGGLLQETQYF. CDR3 DNA: TGTGCCAGCAGCTTAGGGGGTTCTAGCGGGGGGCTCCTCCAAGAGACCCAGTACTTC.

The rearrangement links TRBV9 to TRBJ2-1; 9 bases are shared with TRBD2. CDR3 length: 18 residues. Per germline, CDR1 SGDLS and CDR2 YYNGEE. The ends lost 0 bases at V and 3 bases at J; junction bases unmatched: 10. The CDR3 DNA is TGTGCCAGCAGCGTAGATGGCGGGGGGGCCAGAGTCTACAATGAGCAGTTCTTC. Translated: CASSVDGGGARVYNEQFF.

The chain carries TRBV5-4 and TRBJ1-2; TRBD1 matches at 9 bases. There are 13 residues in the CDR3. Germline V CDR1 and CDR2: SGHNT, YYREEE (reference sequence). V trimming: 4 bases; J trimming: 6 bases; junction bases outside the gene matches: 4. The CDR3 bases are TGTGCCAGCAGCAGACAGGGGGGAGATGGCTACACCTTC. This codes for CASSRQGGDGYTF.

This clone occurred once. This sequence joins TRBV5-6 and TRBJ1-1; TRBD1 matches at 9 bases. Germline values: CDR1 SGHDT, CDR2 YYEEEE. The ends lost 4 bases at V and 0 bases at J; junction bases unmatched: 7. The CDR3 covers 16 residues. The DNA for the CDR3 is TGTGCCAGCAGCCCGGACAGGGGATTATTGAACACTGAAGCTTTCTTT. Its translation: CASSPDRGLLNTEAFF.

On this clone itself: The sample carries other DNA sequences with the same CDR3. V gene TRBV29-1 combines with J gene TRBJ2-7; no clear D. The CDR3 extends over 11 amino acids. Germline CDR1 SQVTM, CDR2 ANQGSEA. Trimming took off 2 bases at V and 4 bases at J, with 6 bases between the two ends. The CDR3: CSVEYSYEQYF. DNA for the CDR3: TGCAGCGTTGAATACTCTTACGAGCAGTACTTC.

J is TRBJ1-1 and V is TRBV30; D remains unclear. The germline V gene has CDR1 GTSNPN and CDR2 SVGIG (reference sequence). V shed 0 bases and J shed 11 bases, with 19 bases lying between them. This CDR3 region has 14 residues. CDR3 coding DNA: TGTGCCTGGAGTGTACTAGTGTCAAACCCAGTGGCTTTCTTT. This gives the protein CAWSVLVSNPVAFF.

The chain carries TRBV7-9 and TRBJ1-1, with D possibly TRBD1 on 5 matching bases. This CDR3 contains 12 residues. Per germline, CDR1 SEHNR and CDR2 FQNEAQ (reference sequence). V was clipped by 4 bases and J by 7 bases, with 10 bases between them. This CDR3 reads CASSYGGSEAFF. The CDR3 nucleotides are TGTGCCAGCAGCTACGGGGGAAGTGAAGCTTTCTTT.

This clone occurred once. This chain uses TRBV19 with TRBJ2-6; 9 nucleotides match TRBD1. Germline loops: CDR1 LNHDA, CDR2 SQIVND (reference sequence). The length of the CDR3 is 19 residues. Trimming took 1 base from V and 0 from J; bases not matched to a gene: 7. The chain's CDR3 is CASSIGDRETYSGANVLTF. CDR3 coding DNA: TGTGCCAGTAGTATAGGGGACAGGGAGACTTACTCTGGGGCCAACGTCCTGACTTTC. Complete variable domain (other parts from reference TRBV19 and TRBJ2-6): DGGITQSPKYLFRKEGQNVTLSCEQNLNHDAMYWYRQDPGQGLRLIYYSQIVNDFQKGDIAEGYSVSREKKESFPLTVTSAQKNPTAFYLCASSIGDRETYSGANVLTFGAGSRLTVL.

This sequence joins TRBV7-9 and TRBJ2-1, with TRBD1 matching 8 bases. V lost 3 bases and J lost 12; bases outside the gene matches: 10. Germline values: CDR1 SEHNR, CDR2 FQNEAQ (reference sequence). There are 14 residues in the CDR3. The CDR3 reads CASSFGQGTMGQFF. The DNA of the CDR3 is TGTGCCAGCAGCTTCGGACAGGGTACAATGGGGCAGTTCTTC.

The chain recombines TRBV5-1 with TRBJ2-2; 9 positions match TRBD1. The CDR3 is made up of 16 amino acids. Germline trimming cut 4 bases from V and 1 base from J; bases unmatched to any gene: 5. Germline V gives CDR1 SGHRS, CDR2 YFSETQ. CDR3 in DNA: TGCGCCAGCAGCCCAAAGGGACAGGGGAACACCGGGGAGCTGTTTTTT. Residues: CASSPKGQGNTGELFF.

This chain links TRBV5-1 with TRBJ2-7; the D is unclear. With 0 bases removed from V and 6 bases from J, the gap between germline ends came to 7 bases. Germline V lookup: CDR1 SGHRS, CDR2 YFSETQ. The CDR3 length is 12 residues. This CDR3 reads CASSLDRIEQYF. The CDR3 nucleotides are TGCGCCAGCAGCTTGGATCGTATCGAGCAGTACTTC.

The J gene is TRBJ2-5, the V gene TRBV7-9; 12 positions match TRBD2. Germline V gene lookup returns CDR1 SEHNR and CDR2 FQNEAQ (reference sequence). J was trimmed by 1 base and V by 4 bases; bases with no gene match: 10. The CDR3 runs to 18 residues. The CDR3 here is CASSYGAASGGAQETQYF. In nucleotides, the CDR3 is TGTGCCAGCAGCTATGGTGCTGCTAGCGGGGGGGCCCAAGAGACCCAGTACTTC.

V and J are TRBV6-6 and TRBJ2-7; maybe TRBD2 (6 bases). V was cut by 5 bases and J by 3 bases, with 14 bases left in between. The CDR3 loop spans 14 amino acids. The germline CDR1 and CDR2 sequences are MNHNY and SVGAGI (reference sequence). The CDR3 reads CASSPRLEGYEQYF. In DNA form, the CDR3 reads TGTGCCAGCAGTCCTAGACTGGAGGGCTACGAGCAGTACTTC.

The chain is built from TRBV5-1 and TRBJ2-7, with TRBD1 matching over 12 bases. Trimming removed 4 bases from V and 5 bases from J; junction bases left unmatched: 4. Germline V lookup: CDR1 SGHRS, CDR2 YFSETQ. The CDR3 is made up of 14 amino acids. The CDR3 DNA follows: TGCGCCAGCAGCGGAGGGACAGGGGGCGACGAGCAGTACTTC. Its protein is CASSGGTGGDEQYF.

The J gene is TRBJ1-1, the V gene TRBV5-1, with 7 bases matching TRBD1. CDR3 length: 15 amino acids. The junction had 9 bases not matched to a gene; V was cut back by 3 bases and J by 4 bases. Per germline, CDR1 SGHRS and CDR2 YFSETQ. CDR3 in amino acids: CASSSGNRGLTEAFF. In DNA form, the CDR3 reads TGCGCCAGCAGCTCAGGCAACAGGGGACTCACTGAAGCTTTCTTT.

V usage is TRBV2 and J usage is TRBJ2-1, with D possibly matching TRBD2 (6 bases). Germline loops: CDR1 SNHLY, CDR2 FYNNEI. The CDR3 sequence is 16 residues long. Trimming removed 3 bases from V and 10 bases from J, with 22 bases in between. In nucleotides, the CDR3 is TGTGCCAGCAGTGAGGGACTTTATACAAATTCGTGGGAGCAGTTCTTC. Translating it yields CASSEGLYTNSWEQFF.

This clone occurred many times. The chain employs TRBV11-2 and TRBJ1-3, with D possibly being TRBD1 (6 bases). The CDR3 extends over 14 amino acids. Trimming pared 4 bases from V and 0 bases from J, leaving 7 bases between. CDR1 and CDR2 (germline): SGHAT, FQNNGV. CDR3 DNA sequence: TGTGCCAGCAGCTCGGGACACTCTGGAAACACCATATATTTT. It specifies CASSSGHSGNTIYF.

This chain joins TRBV14 and TRBJ1-2; D is undetermined. Germline lookup yields CDR1 SGHDN and CDR2 FVKESK. CDR3 length: 14 residues. Trimming stripped 1 base from V and 7 bases from J, with 13 bases between. The DNA of the CDR3 is TGTGCCAGCAGCCAAGCACCAACAAGTGGTGGCTACACCTTC. Translated, it gives CASSQAPTSGGYTF.

The J gene is TRBJ2-3, the V gene TRBV13; TRBD2 matches at 12 bases. Germline V gene sequence: CDR1 PRHDT, CDR2 FYEKMQ (reference sequence). J was trimmed by 5 bases and V by 0 bases; bases with no gene match: 0. The CDR3 consists of 15 residues. As DNA, the CDR3 is TGTGCCAGCAGCTTAGGGGGACTAGCGGGAGATACGCAGTATTTT. Protein product: CASSLGGLAGDTQYF.

For the CDR3, the DNA is TGTGCCAGCAGCGTTAGCGGGGGGGCGGATGAGCAGTTCTTC. It translates to CASSVSGGADEQFF. The V and J genes are TRBV9 and TRBJ2-1, with 11 bases aligning to TRBD2. The junction had 3 bases not matched to a gene; V was cut back by 2 bases and J by 8 bases. This CDR3 has 14 amino acids. Germline-derived CDR1 and CDR2 are SGDLS and YYNGEE.

This rearrangement joins TRBV10-3 to TRBJ2-2; TRBD1 matches at 8 bases. Germline V gene lookup returns CDR1 ENHRY and CDR2 SYGVKD. Germline trimming cut 5 bases from V and 4 bases from J; bases unmatched to any gene: 6. This CDR3 contains 15 residues. For the CDR3, the DNA is TGTGCCATCAGTAAGGACAGGGAACCCACCGGGGAGCTGTTTTTT. As protein: CAISKDREPTGELFF.